The 16 T cell receptor beta chains in this list originate from one sample, sequenced in a study of regulatory T cells in long-lasting Graves disease. Time point described: newly diagnosed GD, antithyroid drugs for less than 3 months. Construction of the TCR library relied on RNA isolated from PBMCs. HTBI primers from iRepertoire and Arm-PCR of CDR3 regions yielded the TCR beta libraries. TCRdb used MiXCR to reprocess the multiplex PCR reads, holding one entry per CDR3 protein. The sample shows approximately 400,000 distinct CDR3 sequences, approximately 15% of them seen only once. A further study also used this sample, focusing on T cells in Graves' hyperthyroidism and ophthalmopathy.

Sequences were derived from peripheral blood mononuclear cells (PBMCs), sampled at new diagnosis, from a patient treated with antithyroid drugs. Receptor source: a woman between 40 and 55 years old with Graves disease.

This clonotype came up once. The V gene is TRBV27, the J gene TRBJ2-3, with D maybe TRBD2 (5 bases). CDR3 length: 16 amino acids. V was clipped by 4 bases and J by 3 bases, with 17 bases between them. Germline V gene lookup returns CDR1 MNHEY and CDR2 SMNVEV (reference sequence). The CDR3 coding sequence is TGTGCCAGCAGTTCCCCTGCCAGCGGATTGACAGATACGCAGTATTTT. The encoded protein is CASSSPASGLTDTQYF.

The chain combines TRBV20-1 with TRBJ2-1, with a weak D call TRBD2 (6 bases). Between the trimmed V and J ends, which lost 3 bases and 5 bases, there was a span of 14 bases. The CDR3 consists of 14 residues. Per the germline V gene, CDR1 is DFQATT and CDR2 is SNEGSKA (reference sequence). The DNA for the CDR3 is TGCAGTGCTAGTCTACCACTAGCTCACAATGAGCAGTTCTTC. It translates to CSASLPLAHNEQFF.

The sample holds many counts of this clonotype. This chain connects TRBV27 to TRBJ2-7; D is unresolved. V lost 5 bases and J lost 5, with 13 bases in between. This CDR3 comprises 13 residues. In germline, CDR1 is MNHEY, CDR2 SMNVEV (reference sequence). The CDR3 protein is CASSMLDAHEQYF. The CDR3 region has the DNA TGTGCCAGCAGTATGCTAGACGCCCACGAGCAGTACTTC.

This clonotype was picked up many times. The V and J genes are TRBV11-3 and TRBJ1-1, with D hard to call. Germline V gene data show CDR1 as SGHNT and CDR2 as YENEEA. Trimming left V 2 bases short and J 3 bases short, with 19 bases between. This CDR3 comprises 17 residues. CDR3 in DNA: TGTGCCAGCAGCTTAATTCTGGCAAGCCCGGCGGACACTGAAGCTTTCTTT. Translated, it gives CASSLILASPADTEAFF.

This clonotype was seen ten or more times. J is TRBJ2-3 and V is TRBV2; tentative D call: TRBD2 (5 bases). The CDR3 has 14 residues. The germline gives CDR1 SNHLY, CDR2 FYNNEI. Trimming removed 10 bases at V and 0 bases at J, with 14 bases between. The CDR3 DNA reads TGTGCCACAAAGGACTCCCCTAGCACAGATACGCAGTATTTT. Its protein product is CATKDSPSTDTQYF.

This clonotype was recorded many times. The V call is TRBV30, the J call TRBJ1-3; TRBD1 might be the D (5 bases). The CDR3 consists of 13 residues. The germline V and J ends were trimmed by 4 bases and 3 bases, with 10 bases remaining between them. Germline CDR1 is GTSNPN and CDR2 is SVGIG (reference sequence). The CDR3 region is CAWTPGLGNTIYF. CDR3 nucleotide sequence: TGTGCCTGGACCCCGGGGCTTGGAAACACCATATATTTT.

There are many counts of this clonotype. The rearrangement links TRBV11-3 to TRBJ2-5; TRBD2 might be the D (6 bases). CDR3 length: 13 amino acids. The V end lost 6 bases, the J end lost 2 bases, and 10 bases lay between the germline ends. Germline values: CDR1 SGHNT, CDR2 YENEEA. The chain's CDR3 is CASSWRGQETQYF. Here the CDR3 DNA reads TGTGCCAGCAGTTGGAGGGGTCAAGAGACCCAGTACTTC. Drawing the rest from reference TRBV11-3 and TRBJ2-5, the complete variable domain is EAGVVQSPRYKIIEKKQPVAFWCNPISGHNTLYWYLQNLGQGPELLIRYENEEAVDDSQLPKDRFSAERLKGVDSTLKIQPAELGDSAVYLCASSWRGQETQYFGPGTRLLVL.

A word on this clonotype: A read error may be the cause here, since a much bigger clone is one base away. The J gene is TRBJ2-1, the V gene TRBV5-1; no reliable D call. CDR1 and CDR2 (germline): SGHRS, YFSETQ. This CDR3 has 13 amino acids. CDR3 sequence reads: CASGRQAYNEHFF. DNA of the CDR3: TGCGCCAGCGGCCGACAAGCCTACAATGAGCACTTCTTC.

This clonotype was recorded many times. This chain connects TRBV24-1 to TRBJ2-5; D gene uncertain. Germline V gene sequence: CDR1 KGHDR, CDR2 SFDVKD. The ends were cut back, 5 bases at V and 7 bases at J, with 13 bases in the middle. This CDR3 has 13 amino acids. For the CDR3, the DNA is TGTGCCACCAGTGGGGCGGCCCCGGGGACCCAGTACTTC. It yields the protein CATSGAAPGTQYF.

This clonotype has at least ten counts. The rearrangement links TRBV2 to TRBJ2-1; TRBD2 matches 10 bases. Trimming cost V 7 bases and J 7 bases; bases outside gene matches: 13. This CDR3 has 16 amino acids. Germline CDR1 is SNHLY and CDR2 is FYNNEI. Here the CDR3 reads CASTPGVAGGRNEQFF. CDR3 in DNA: TGTGCCAGCACCCCTGGGGTAGCGGGAGGTCGGAATGAGCAGTTCTTC.

This clonotype was counted ten times or more. The CDR3 sequence is CASSPEEDTQYF. The CDR3 DNA is TGTGCCAGCAGTCCAGAGGAAGATACGCAGTATTTT. V gene TRBV7-2 combines with J gene TRBJ2-3; D is uncertain. CDR1 and CDR2 from the germline V gene are SGHTA and FQGNSA. This CDR3 is built from 12 residues. V was shortened by 6 bases and J by 5 bases, with 9 bases between the two germline ends. Full variable domain (missing parts from reference TRBV7-2 and TRBJ2-3): GAGVSQSPSNKVTEKGKDVELRCDPISGHTALYWYRQSLGQGLEFLIYFQGNSAPDKSGLPSDRFSAERTGGSVSTLTIQRTQQEDSAVYLCASSPEEDTQYFGPGTRLTVL.

The J gene is TRBJ1-2, the V gene TRBV11-3; 11 bases agree with TRBD1. V gave up 5 bases and J gave up 8 bases; unmatched junction bases: 10. The CDR3 loop spans 15 amino acids. CDR1 and CDR2 from the germline V gene are SGHNT and YENEEA. The CDR3 reads CASSRTGTGGYGYTF. CDR3 coding DNA: TGTGCCAGCAGCCGAACCGGGACAGGGGGATACGGCTACACCTTC.

This clonotype came up many times. This sequence joins TRBV11-3 and TRBJ1-1; D perhaps matches TRBD1 (5 bases). The CDR3 consists of 14 residues. The germline V gene encodes CDR1 SGHNT and CDR2 YENEEA. V was clipped by 2 bases and J by 6 bases, with 13 bases between them. CDR3 in DNA: TGTGCCAGCAGCTTAAAGGTGGGCAGGGCTGAAGCTTTCTTT. This gives the protein CASSLKVGRAEAFF.

This clonotype has just a few counts. V gene TRBV20-1 combines with J gene TRBJ1-3, with 11 bases fitting TRBD1. Per germline, CDR1 DFQATT and CDR2 SNEGSKA (reference sequence). V shed 2 bases, J shed 3 bases, and the junction held 6 bases outside the gene matches. This CDR3 has 16 residues. The CDR3 region is CSARPGQGVLGNTIYF. The CDR3, as DNA: TGCAGTGCTAGACCGGGACAGGGGGTTCTTGGAAACACCATATATTTT.

This chain uses TRBV6-1 with TRBJ1-2, with D unclear. The length of the CDR3 is 13 residues. The V and J ends lost 6 bases and 4 bases respectively, with 12 bases between them. Germline V gene lookup returns CDR1 MNHNS and CDR2 SASEGT. The CDR3 here is CASRETATYGYTF. In nucleotides, the CDR3 is TGTGCCAGCAGGGAGACTGCCACCTATGGCTACACCTTC.

This clonotype was observed at least ten times. This chain uses TRBV28 with TRBJ2-1, with D perhaps assigned TRBD1 or TRBD2 (5 bases each). V was trimmed by 1 base and J by 0 bases, leaving 10 bases between them. Germline CDR1 and CDR2: MDHEN and SYDVKM. The CDR3 contains 16 residues. The CDR3 nucleotides read TGTGCCAGCAGTTTATTGGGGGTGAGCTCCTACAATGAGCAGTTCTTC. This translates into CASSLLGVSSYNEQFF.